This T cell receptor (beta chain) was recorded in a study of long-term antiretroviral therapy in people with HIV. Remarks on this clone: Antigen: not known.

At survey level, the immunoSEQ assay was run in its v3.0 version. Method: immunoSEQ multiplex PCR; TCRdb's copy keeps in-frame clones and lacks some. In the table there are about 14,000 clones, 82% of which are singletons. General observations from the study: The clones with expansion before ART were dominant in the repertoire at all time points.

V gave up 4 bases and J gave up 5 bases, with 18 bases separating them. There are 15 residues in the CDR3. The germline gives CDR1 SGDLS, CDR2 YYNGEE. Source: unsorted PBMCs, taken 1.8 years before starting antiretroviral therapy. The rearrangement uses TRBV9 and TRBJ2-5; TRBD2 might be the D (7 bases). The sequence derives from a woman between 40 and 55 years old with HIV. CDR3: CASSLGGGRVETQYF. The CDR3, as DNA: TGTGCCAGCAGCCTTGGGGGGGGGCGTGTGGAGACCCAGTACTTC.